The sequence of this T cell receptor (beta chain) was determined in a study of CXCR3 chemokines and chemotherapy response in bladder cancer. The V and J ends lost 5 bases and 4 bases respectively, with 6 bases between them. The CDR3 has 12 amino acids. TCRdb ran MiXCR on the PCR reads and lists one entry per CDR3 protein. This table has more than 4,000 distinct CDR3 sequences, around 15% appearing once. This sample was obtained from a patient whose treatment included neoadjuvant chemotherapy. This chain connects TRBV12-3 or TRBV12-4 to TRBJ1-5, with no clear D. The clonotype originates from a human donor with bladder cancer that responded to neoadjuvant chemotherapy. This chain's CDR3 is CASSDRNQPQHF. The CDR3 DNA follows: TGTGCCAGCAGTGACCGAAATCAGCCCCAGCATTTT.